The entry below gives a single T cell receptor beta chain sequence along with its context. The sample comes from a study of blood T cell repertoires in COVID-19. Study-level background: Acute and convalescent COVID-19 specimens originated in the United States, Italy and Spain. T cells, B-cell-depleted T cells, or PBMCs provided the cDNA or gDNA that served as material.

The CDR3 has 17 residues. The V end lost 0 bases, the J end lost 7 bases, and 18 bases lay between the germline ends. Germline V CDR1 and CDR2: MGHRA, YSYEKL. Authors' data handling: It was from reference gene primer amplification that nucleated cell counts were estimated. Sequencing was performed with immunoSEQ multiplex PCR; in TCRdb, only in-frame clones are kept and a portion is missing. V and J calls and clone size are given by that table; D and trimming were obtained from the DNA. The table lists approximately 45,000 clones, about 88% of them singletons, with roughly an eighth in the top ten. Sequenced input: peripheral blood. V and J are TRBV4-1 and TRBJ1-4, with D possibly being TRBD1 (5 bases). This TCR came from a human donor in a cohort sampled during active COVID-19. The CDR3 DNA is TGCGCCAGCAGCCAAGATTGGGAGGCAGGGAGGATTGAAAAACTGTTTTTT. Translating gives CASSQDWEAGRIEKLFF.